This paragraph covers one TCR beta chain sequence. Generated by immunoSEQ multiplex PCR, the TCRdb table keeps only in-frame clones and is missing some. The data contain roughly 710,000 clones, approximately 85% of them singletons. These data come from a study of shared T cell receptors in the human thymus. V dropped 2 bases and J dropped 10 bases, with 15 bases sitting between them. CDR1 and CDR2 (germline): SNHLY, FYNNEI. This CDR3 has 15 residues. The same specimen was also included in a second study, on human thymus T cells. That paper states: Related work showed strongly overlapping thymic repertoires across unrelated individuals.

V usage is TRBV2 and J usage is TRBJ1-6; D remains unclear. The material sequenced was thymocytes. This clonotype was obtained from a girl less than two years old with a congenital heart defect. The chain's CDR3 is CASSEKVGAGSPLHF. The DNA for the CDR3 is TGTGCCAGCAGTGAAAAGGTGGGAGCGGGATCACCCCTCCACTTT.